These T cell receptor beta chains were read from a single sample in a study of CD8 T cells in Susac syndrome. TCRdb analysed the immunoSEQ multiplex PCR reads with MiXCR anew, one entry per CDR3 protein. The sample yields 150,000 to 200,000 distinct CDR3 sequences, over 85% seen once. Sample: CD4+ T cells from PBMCs. The receptors derive from a human donor in good health. CDR3s leave out the opening cysteine and the closing phenylalanine or tryptophan. Clone size appears in some rows only: once, few, many, or a class for an expanded clone.

CDR3 protein: ASSTTYRGPTEAF; V gene: TRBV5-6; clone size: .
CDR3 protein: SARRGTGRNEQF; V gene: TRBV29-1; clone size: .
CDR3 protein: ASKGLTNTEAF; V gene: TRBV7-2; clone size: .
CDR3 protein: ASSVAGVGTDTQY; V gene: TRBV2; clone size: .
CDR3 protein: ASSVRVAYEQY; V gene: TRBV2; clone size: .
CDR3 protein: AISESGRGGPKTQY; V gene: TRBV10-3; clone size: .
CDR3 protein: AGSSYNEQF; V gene: TRBV2; clone size: .
CDR3 protein: SARRQGNEQF; V gene: TRBV20-1; clone size: .
CDR3 protein: ATEKRGGLAQF; V gene: TRBV7-2; clone size: once
CDR3 protein: ASRDRSYEQY; V gene: TRBV6-2/TRBV6-3; clone size: .
CDR3 protein: ASSQQDKNTGELF; V gene: TRBV23-1; clone size: .
CDR3 protein: ASSSQRGETQY; V gene: TRBV28; clone size: .
CDR3 protein: ASSLLREAF; V gene: TRBV12-3/TRBV12-4; clone size: .
CDR3 protein: ATSHRDTYQETQY; V gene: TRBV24-1; clone size: .
CDR3 protein: ASSSVTGINSPLH; V gene: TRBV5-6; clone size: .
CDR3 protein: ATSNRDRDTDTQY; V gene: TRBV15; clone size: .
CDR3 protein: ASSQLSGGAGQTQY; V gene: TRBV11-2; clone size: .
CDR3 protein: ASSQGPGQYNEQF; V gene: TRBV4-3; clone size: .
CDR3 protein: SGVRGSYNEQF; V gene: TRBV29-1; clone size: .
CDR3 protein: SVDGGTGGYEQY; V gene: TRBV29-1; clone size: .
CDR3 protein: SARRTGMNTEAF; V gene: TRBV20-1; clone size: .
CDR3 protein: ASSLPAGELF; V gene: TRBV28; clone size: .
CDR3 protein: ASSFDRASYEQY; V gene: TRBV12-3/TRBV12-4; clone size: .
CDR3 protein: ASSEGRGRGQPQH; V gene: TRBV25-1; clone size: once
CDR3 protein: ASSSTGPRETQY; V gene: TRBV12-3/TRBV12-4; clone size: .
CDR3 protein: ASSQDVGNYQPQH; V gene: TRBV4-2; clone size: .
CDR3 protein: ASSRGTEGYGYT; V gene: TRBV18; clone size: .
CDR3 protein: SAPSRQASYSPLH; V gene: TRBV20-1; clone size: .
CDR3 protein: AWSVNGNTIY; V gene: TRBV30; clone size: .
CDR3 protein: ATSSSSTDTQY; V gene: TRBV15; clone size: .
CDR3 protein: AWSGSGGYF; V gene: TRBV30; clone size: .
CDR3 protein: SVGGTGDEAF; V gene: TRBV29-1; clone size: once
CDR3 protein: ASSQGTGGYTEAF; V gene: TRBV3-1; clone size: .
CDR3 protein: ASSLDLSGDNEQF; V gene: TRBV18; clone size: .
CDR3 protein: ASSQEHRDHEQY; V gene: TRBV4-2; clone size: .
CDR3 protein: ASSYAGNEQY; V gene: TRBV6-2/TRBV6-3; clone size: .
CDR3 protein: ATSRDSPLH; V gene: TRBV15; clone size: .